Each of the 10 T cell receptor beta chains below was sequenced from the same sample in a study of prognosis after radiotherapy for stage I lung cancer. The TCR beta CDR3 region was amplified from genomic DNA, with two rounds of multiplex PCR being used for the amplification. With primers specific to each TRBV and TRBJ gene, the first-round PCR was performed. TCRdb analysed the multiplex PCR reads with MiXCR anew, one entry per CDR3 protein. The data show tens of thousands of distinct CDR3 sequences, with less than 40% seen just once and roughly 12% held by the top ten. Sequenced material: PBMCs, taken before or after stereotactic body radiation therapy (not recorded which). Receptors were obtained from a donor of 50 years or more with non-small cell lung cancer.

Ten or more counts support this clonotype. The CDR3 region has the DNA TGTGCCAGCAGCCCTCAGACAGGGGAGGTCGGGGAGCTGTTTTTT. It yields the protein CASSPQTGEVGELFF. The rearrangement uses TRBV9 and TRBJ2-2, with 8 nucleotides matching TRBD1. Germline V gives CDR1 SGDLS, CDR2 YYNGEE. CDR3 size: 15 residues. J gave up 7 bases and V 4 bases, and 9 bases lay outside the gene matches.

CDR3 loop: CASSARVLAGWQEAKYF. The CDR3 DNA sequence: TGTGCCAGCAGCGCCAGGGTACTAGCGGGGTGGCAAGAGGCCAAGTACTTC. The chain has TRBV7-8 and TRBJ2-5; 10 bases align to TRBD2. The CDR3 contains 17 residues. CDR1 is SGHVS and CDR2 is FQNEAQ in the germline V gene. The junction had 21 bases not matched to a gene; V was cut back by 5 bases and J by 12 bases.

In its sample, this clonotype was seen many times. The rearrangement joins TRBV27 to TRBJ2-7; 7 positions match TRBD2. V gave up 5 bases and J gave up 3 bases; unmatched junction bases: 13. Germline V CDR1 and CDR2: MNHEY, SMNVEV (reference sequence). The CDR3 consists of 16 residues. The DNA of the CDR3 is TGTGCCAGCAGTGCCCTCCGTCGGGGAGGGGACTACGAGCAGTACTTC. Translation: CASSALRRGGDYEQYF.

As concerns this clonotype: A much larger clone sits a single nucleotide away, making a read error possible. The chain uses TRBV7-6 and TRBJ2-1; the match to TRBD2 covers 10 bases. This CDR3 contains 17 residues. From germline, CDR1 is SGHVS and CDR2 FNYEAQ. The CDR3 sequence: CASSSRTSGYTYNEQLF. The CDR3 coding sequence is TGTGCCAGCAGCTCTAGGACTAGCGGATATACCTACAATGAGCAGTTATTC.

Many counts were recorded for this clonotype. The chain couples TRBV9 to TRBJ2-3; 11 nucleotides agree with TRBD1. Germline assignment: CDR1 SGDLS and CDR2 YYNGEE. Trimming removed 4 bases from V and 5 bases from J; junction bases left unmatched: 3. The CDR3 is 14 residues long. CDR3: CASSPDRGRDTQYF. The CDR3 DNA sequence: TGTGCCAGCAGCCCGGACAGGGGGCGAGATACGCAGTATTTT.

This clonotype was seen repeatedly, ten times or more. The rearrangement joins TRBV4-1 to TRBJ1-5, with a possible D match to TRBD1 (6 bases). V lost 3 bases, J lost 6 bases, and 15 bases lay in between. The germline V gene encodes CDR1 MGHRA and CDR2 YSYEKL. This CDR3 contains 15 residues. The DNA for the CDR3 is TGCGCCAGCAGCCAGGGGACCGGACAGAGTCAGCCCCAGCATTTT. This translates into CASSQGTGQSQPQHF.

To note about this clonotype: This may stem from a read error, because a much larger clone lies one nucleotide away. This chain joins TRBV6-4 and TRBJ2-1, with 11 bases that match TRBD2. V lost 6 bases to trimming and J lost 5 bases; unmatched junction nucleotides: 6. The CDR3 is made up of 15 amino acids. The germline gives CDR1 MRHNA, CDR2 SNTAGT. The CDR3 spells CASRPGTSGDNEQFF. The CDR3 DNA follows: TGTGCCAGCAGACCCGGGACTAGCGGCGACAATGAGCAGTTCTTC.

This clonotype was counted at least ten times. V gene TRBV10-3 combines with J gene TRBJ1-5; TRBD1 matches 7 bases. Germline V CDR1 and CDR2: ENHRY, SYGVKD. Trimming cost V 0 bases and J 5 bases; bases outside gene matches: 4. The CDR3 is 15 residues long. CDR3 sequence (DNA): TGTGCCATCAGTGAGTCGCAGGGGGGGGATCAGCCCCAGCATTTT. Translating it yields CAISESQGGDQPQHF.

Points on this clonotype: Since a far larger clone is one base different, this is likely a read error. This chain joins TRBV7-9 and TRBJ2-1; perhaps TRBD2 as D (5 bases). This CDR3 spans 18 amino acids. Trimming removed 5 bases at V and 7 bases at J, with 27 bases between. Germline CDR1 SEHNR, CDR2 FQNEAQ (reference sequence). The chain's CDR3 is CASSAAISRGSYLNEQFF. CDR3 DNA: TGTGCCAGCAGCGCTGCCATCTCTAGAGGGAGTTATCTAAATGAGCAGTTCTTC.

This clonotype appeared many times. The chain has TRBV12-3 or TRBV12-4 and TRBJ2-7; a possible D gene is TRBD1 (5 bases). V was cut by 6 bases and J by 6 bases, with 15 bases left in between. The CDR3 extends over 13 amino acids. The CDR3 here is CASSPRTPPEQYF. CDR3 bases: TGTGCCAGCAGCCCTCGGACACCGCCCGAGCAGTACTTC.